A selection of T cell receptor beta chains follows, all from one sample in a study of T cell responses to AZD1222 COVID-19 vaccine. Assay: immunoSEQ multiplex PCR; the TCRdb copy retains only in-frame clones and omits some. The sample lists 100,000 or so clones, about 90% seen once, with roughly a tenth in the top ten. Source: peripheral blood, taken 28 days after the second AZD1222 dose. Receptors originate from an adult who received the AZD1222 COVID-19 vaccine. The CDR3 runs from the conserved cysteine through the conserved F or W. Rows may omit the clone size; those that give it use once, few, many or a size class.

TRBJ2-2 | - | TRBV9 | CASSGTGGTGELFF
TRBJ1-2 | - | TRBV3-1/TRBV3-2 | CASSPGDNLYGYTF
TRBJ2-1 | - | TRBV28 | CASSLFPGDGAEQFF
TRBJ1-6 | - | TRBV5-1 | CASSPQWDSVPRSSYNSPLHF
TRBJ2-1 | - | TRBV28 | CASSSATSGSYNEQFF
TRBJ2-1 | - | TRBV28 | CASSRTEWGEQFF
TRBJ2-3 | - | TRBV27 | CASSQGDTQYF
TRBJ1-1 | - | TRBV12-2 | CASRPPWGGGAFF
TRBJ2-7 | - | TRBV5-1 | CASSFISGGADEQYF
TRBJ2-2 | few | TRBV27 | CASRGLEPGELFF
TRBJ1-1 | - | TRBV24-1 | CATSDSMKGGTEAFF
TRBJ2-2 | - | TRBV6-2/TRBV6-3 | CASSSVRERSRELFF
TRBJ2-3 | once | TRBV30 | CAWSVKRGGTDTQYF
TRBJ1-5 | - | TRBV28 | CASSGGIGGYSNQPQHF
TRBJ2-3 | - | TRBV5-4 | CASSLARTSGRTDTQYF
TRBJ2-3 | - | TRBV5-1 | CASSPRFADTQYF
TRBJ1-1 | - | TRBV7-8 | CASSLVLRAPEAFF
TRBJ1-2 | - | TRBV7-8 | CASSRGDFYGYTF
TRBJ2-1 | once | TRBV10-2 | CASSESQGLSYNEQFF
TRBJ2-2 | - | TRBV3-1/TRBV3-2 | CASSRAGELFF
TRBJ2-7 | - | TRBV7-2 | CASSLGGTPSYEQYF
TRBJ2-3 | - | TRBV7-3 | CASSDTDTQYF
TRBJ1-1 | once | TRBV19 | CASTRSRVRTEAFF
TRBJ2-3 | - | TRBV27 | CASSFSAGAVDTQYF
TRBJ2-1 | - | TRBV7-2 | CASSLVRGNEQFF
TRBJ1-2 | once | TRBV7-9 | CASSHRAPRVDGYTF
TRBJ2-3 | - | TRBV5-1 | CASSLPRGGLTDTQYF
TRBJ2-7 | - | TRBV5-1 | CASSLESGGIYEQYF
TRBJ1-1 | once | TRBV5-6 | CASSIGQGGIGTEAFF
TRBJ2-7 | - | TRBV11-1 | CASSLSDRGGQYF
TRBJ2-7 | - | TRBV7-2 | CASSGGGAGVWEQYF
TRBJ1-5 | - | TRBV7-8 | CASSLAFRQDEGPQHF
TRBJ2-1 | - | TRBV28 | CASSLLNGRNEQFF
TRBJ2-3 | - | TRBV10-3 | CAISVTDTQYF
TRBJ1-1 | - | TRBV27 | CASSQGVLEAFF
TRBJ2-7 | - | TRBV7-2 | CASSVQGSYEQYF
TRBJ2-3 | - | TRBV12-5 | CASGLVLNTQYF
TRBJ1-6 | once | TRBV27 | CASSLMGQGKSPLHF
TRBJ2-5 | - | TRBV6-5 | CASSPIRGGIETQYF
TRBJ2-3 | - | TRBV28 | CASSLLGNTDTQYF
TRBJ1-1 | few | TRBV6-5 | CASSYHQNREGEAFF
TRBJ1-1 | - | TRBV4-2 | CASSQGGPGGVNLNTEAFF
TRBJ2-1 | - | TRBV3-1/TRBV3-2 | CASSHDRALGGALHEQFF
TRBJ1-5 | - | TRBV2 | CASSTDRGNQPQHF
TRBJ2-1 | - | TRBV24-1 | CATSDPSGLQREQFF
TRBJ1-2 | - | TRBV28 | CASSPGVGYTF